A selection of T cell receptor beta chains follows, all from one sample in a study of breast tumors, draining lymph nodes, adjacent tissues. TCRdb used MiXCR to reprocess the multiplex PCR reads, holding one entry per CDR3 protein. The table shows some 150,000 distinct CDR3 sequences, with about a fifth occurring only once. The source material was axillary lymph node tissue. These receptors were taken from a female donor with breast cancer. Some clones in this sample may be carry-over from other donors' samples. CDR3s include the opening cysteine and the closing phenylalanine or tryptophan. A D gene is named only where the DNA matches it firmly. The listing skips clone size in some rows; elsewhere it reads once, few, many or a size class.

-	TRBJ1-6	many	TRBV27	TGTGCCAGCAGTTTGGGTGGGGAATGGTCACCCCTCCACTTT	CASSLGGEWSPLHF
TRBD1	TRBJ2-6	many	TRBV7-9	TGTGCCAGCAGCCCCGGGACAGGCGTAACCGGGGCCAACGTCCTGACTTTC	CASSPGTGVTGANVLTF
-	TRBJ2-3	many	TRBV28	TGTGCCAGCAGTTTGGACGCGGCAGATACGCAGTATTTT	CASSLDAADTQYF
TRBD2	TRBJ2-3	many	TRBV11-3	TGTGCCAGCAGCTCACTGGGACTAGCGGATTCTAGCACAGATACGCAGTATTTT	CASSSLGLADSSTDTQYF
-	TRBJ1-2	many	TRBV9	TGTGCCAGCAGCGTATCAGCAGGGTCTTCATATGGCTACACCTTC	CASSVSAGSSYGYTF
-	TRBJ2-7	many	TRBV2	TGTGCCAGCAGCAGCGGCGCCTCAAGGGAGCAGTACTTC	CASSSGASREQYF
TRBD1	TRBJ2-7	many	TRBV4-1	TGCGCCAGCAGCCACCTGACAGGGCTTGGATACGAGCAGTACTTC	CASSHLTGLGYEQYF
-	TRBJ2-7	few	TRBV28	TGTGCCAGCAGCCGAGTGGGGCCCTACGAGCAGTACTTC	CASSRVGPYEQYF
TRBD1	TRBJ1-4	many	TRBV10-3	TGTGCCACCCGACAGGGGAGTAATGAAAAACTGTTTTTT	CATRQGSNEKLFF
-	TRBJ2-7	many	TRBV24-1	TGTGCCACCAGTGATTATGGAGAGCTACTTATCAGCTCCTACGAGCAGTACTTC	CATSDYGELLISSYEQYF
TRBD2	TRBJ2-5	many	TRBV27	TGTGCCAGCAGTTTAGGGGTAGCGGGAGAGACCCAGTACTTC	CASSLGVAGETQYF
-	TRBJ1-1	-	TRBV12-3/TRBV12-4	TGTGCCAGCAGTTTAATGGGGGGAGGAGAAGCTTTCTTT	CASSLMGGGEAFF
-	TRBJ1-2	many	TRBV24-1	TGTGCCACCAGTGATTGGACACTTAACTATGGCTACACCTTC	CATSDWTLNYGYTF
-	TRBJ2-3	many	TRBV20-1	TGCAGTGCTAGAGAGGGCACAGATACGCAGTATTTT	CSAREGTDTQYF
-	TRBJ2-7	many	TRBV6-5	TGTGCAGTTGGCGGGAAGAGCTCCTACGAGCAGTACTTC	CAVGGKSSYEQYF
TRBD2	TRBJ2-1	many	TRBV15	TGTGCCACCAGCAGAGGGGATAGCGGGAGATTAAGGTATGAGCAGTTCTTC	CATSRGDSGRLRYEQFF
TRBD2	TRBJ2-3	many	TRBV20-1	TGCAGTGCTACTAGGACTAGAGGAAAAACAGATACGCAGTATTTT	CSATRTRGKTDTQYF
TRBD2	TRBJ2-5	many	TRBV12-3/TRBV12-4	TGTGCCAGCATGTTTAGCGGGAGAGGAGAGACCCAGTACTTC	CASMFSGRGETQYF
TRBD2	TRBJ2-2	many	TRBV7-6	TGTGCCAGCAGCCCCGGGACTAGCGGGATATCAGGGGAGCTGTTTTTT	CASSPGTSGISGELFF
-	TRBJ2-1	-	TRBV18	TGTGCCAGCTCACCACCGGCAGGAACCTACAATGAGCAGTTCTTC	CASSPPAGTYNEQFF
TRBD2	TRBJ2-5	few	TRBV19	TGTGCCAGTAGTTTCTCCTCAGCGGGAGGAAGAGAGACCCAGTACTTC	CASSFSSAGGRETQYF
-	TRBJ2-5	many	TRBV30	TGTGCCTGTCGGGGACCGGGTGAGACCCAGTACTTC	CACRGPGETQYF
TRBD2	TRBJ2-1	many	TRBV7-8	TGTGCCAGCAGCTTAAGACTAGCGGGAATAGGTGAGCAGTTCTTC	CASSLRLAGIGEQFF
TRBD1	TRBJ1-2	many	TRBV10-3	TGTGCCATCAGTGAACCTGGACAGGGTAACTATGGCTACACCTTC	CAISEPGQGNYGYTF
TRBD2	TRBJ2-2	many	TRBV19	TGTGCCAGTAAGGGAGCGGGAGGGAACACCGGGGAGCTGTTTTTT	CASKGAGGNTGELFF
TRBD1	TRBJ1-1	-	TRBV7-8	TGTGCCAGCAGCCAAAGGGGTAAACAGGGGGCGAAGATGAACACTGAAGCTTTCTTT	CASSQRGKQGAKMNTEAFF
-	TRBJ1-3	many	TRBV6-1	TGTGCCAGCAGTGGTCTCCGCTCTGGAAACACCATATATTTT	CASSGLRSGNTIYF
-	TRBJ2-2	many	TRBV25-1	TGTGCCAGCAGTGCCAGGGGTTGGACCGGGGAGCTGTTTTTT	CASSARGWTGELFF
TRBD1	TRBJ2-2	many	TRBV4-1	TGCGCCAGCAGCCCAAGGACAGGGGAAAACACCGGGGAGCTGTTTTTT	CASSPRTGENTGELFF
-	TRBJ2-7	many	TRBV12-3/TRBV12-4	TGTGCCAGCAGTTTTCGTTCCGGATACTACGAGCAGTACTTC	CASSFRSGYYEQYF
-	TRBJ2-3	many	TRBV6-1	TGTGCCAGCAGTCCTATGGCGACAGATACGCAGTATTTT	CASSPMATDTQYF
-	TRBJ1-3	many	TRBV18	TGTGCCAGCTCACCACCGACGGGGACGGCTGGAAACACCATATATTTT	CASSPPTGTAGNTIYF
TRBD2	TRBJ2-4	-	TRBV6-2/TRBV6-3	TGTGCCAGCAGTAGCGGGATGAGTGTCAAAAACATTCAGTACTTC	CASSSGMSVKNIQYF
-	TRBJ2-5	many	TRBV7-8	TGTGCCAGCAGCTACGGACTCGTTCAAGAGACCCAGTACTTC	CASSYGLVQETQYF
TRBD1	TRBJ1-3	many	TRBV29-1	TGCAGCGCCGTGGACAGGACTGGAAACACCATATATTTT	CSAVDRTGNTIYF
TRBD1	TRBJ1-6	many	TRBV3-1	TGTGCCAGCAGCAGGACAGGGAGTAATTCACCCCTCCACTTT	CASSRTGSNSPLHF
-	TRBJ2-6	many	TRBV7-9	TGTGCCAGCAGACAGGATGGGGCCAACGTCCTGACTTTC	CASRQDGANVLTF